The T cell receptor beta chain described here comes from a study of shared clonotypes between healthy human individuals. Germline CDR1 is SGHVS and CDR2 is FQNEAQ. The V gene lost 2 bases and the J gene lost 2 bases, with 15 bases spanning the gap. The CDR3 spans 16 residues. Study-wide results and caveats: Sequencing depth was a factor that was expected to affect clonotype sharing among donors.

Comment on this clone: No antigen is known for it.

Selected positively for CCR7 and CD45RO-negative, naive CD8 cells excluded terminally differentiated effector memory CD45RA+ cells. Only Caucasian adults living in Nashville, Tennessee made up the donor group. Here immunoSEQ multiplex PCR was the method, and the copy in TCRdb shows in-frame clones only, minus some. The table shows 750,000 to 1,000,000 clones, with 85% to 95% occurring only once. This TCR derives from a man aged 25-45 years in good health. The sequencing input was naive CD8+ T cells sorted from blood. The chain carries TRBV7-8 and TRBJ2-5; D not certain. Here the CDR3 reads CASSLRRVYLQETQYF. In DNA form, the CDR3 reads TGTGCCAGCAGCTTACGTAGGGTTTACCTGCAAGAGACCCAGTACTTC.